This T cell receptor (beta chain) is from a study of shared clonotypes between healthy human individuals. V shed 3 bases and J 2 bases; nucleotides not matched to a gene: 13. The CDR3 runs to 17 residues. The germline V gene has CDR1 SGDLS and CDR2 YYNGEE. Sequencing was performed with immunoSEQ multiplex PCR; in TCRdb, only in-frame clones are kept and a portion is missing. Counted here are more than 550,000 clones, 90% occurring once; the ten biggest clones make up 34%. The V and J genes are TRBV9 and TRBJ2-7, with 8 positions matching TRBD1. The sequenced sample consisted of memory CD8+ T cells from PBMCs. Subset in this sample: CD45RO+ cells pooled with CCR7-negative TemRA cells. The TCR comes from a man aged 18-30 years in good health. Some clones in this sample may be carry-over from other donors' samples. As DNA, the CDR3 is TGTGCCAGCAGCGCTTCCCCGGACAGGGCCCTGACCTACGAGCAGTACTTC. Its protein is CASSASPDRALTYEQYF.